This T cell receptor (beta chain) was recorded in a study of OX40 agonist ivuxolimab in advanced cancers. Drawing of blood for sampling happened at baseline, at cycle 4 day 1, and at cycle 7 day 1. Comment on this clone: Its antigen is still unknown.

Whole-study findings and limits: Fewer expanded clones were found on average in CD4+ than in CD8+ T cells.

This table comes from immunoSEQ multiplex PCR, and its TCRdb copy is limited to in-frame clones, with some not included. The sample consists of roughly 100,000 clones, around 92% of them appearing once. This CDR3 is built from 15 residues. V lost 0 bases and J lost 0, with 6 bases in between. Germline V CDR1 and CDR2: SGHTA, FQGTGA. The clonotype originates from an adult with an advanced solid tumor such as melanoma, head and neck, liver or kidney cancer. The gene calls are TRBV7-3 and TRBJ2-1; no firm D call. The source was CD4+ or CD8+ T cells sorted from blood, collected in a trial of the OX40 agonist ivuxolimab. The CDR3 loop is CASSLTPSSYNEQFF. CDR3 coding DNA: TGTGCCAGCAGCTTAACGCCGAGCTCCTACAATGAGCAGTTCTTC. Combining the CDR3 with reference TRBV7-3 and TRBJ2-1 gives the whole variable domain GAGVSQTPSNKVTEKGKYVELRCDPISGHTALYWYRQSLGQGPEFLIYFQGTGAADDSGLPNDRFFAVRPEGSVSTLKIQRTERGDSAVYLCASSLTPSSYNEQFFGPGTRLTVL.